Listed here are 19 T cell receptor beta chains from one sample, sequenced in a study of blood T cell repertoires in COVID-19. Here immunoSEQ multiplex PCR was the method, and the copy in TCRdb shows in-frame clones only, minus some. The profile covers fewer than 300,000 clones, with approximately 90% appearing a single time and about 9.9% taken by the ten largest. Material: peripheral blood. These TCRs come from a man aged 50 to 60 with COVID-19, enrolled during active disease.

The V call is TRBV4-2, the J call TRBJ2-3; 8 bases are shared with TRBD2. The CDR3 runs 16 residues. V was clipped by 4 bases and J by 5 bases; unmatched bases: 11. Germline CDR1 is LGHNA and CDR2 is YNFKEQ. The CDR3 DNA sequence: TGTGCCAGCAGCCCCCGTGGAGCGGGGGCTATAGATACGCAGTATTTT. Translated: CASSPRGAGAIDTQYF.

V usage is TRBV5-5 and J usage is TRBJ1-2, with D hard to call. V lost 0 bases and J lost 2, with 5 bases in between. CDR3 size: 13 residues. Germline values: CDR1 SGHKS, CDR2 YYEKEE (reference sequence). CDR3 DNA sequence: TGTGCCAGCAGCTTGGGTGGCAACTATGGCTACACCTTC. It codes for CASSLGGNYGYTF.

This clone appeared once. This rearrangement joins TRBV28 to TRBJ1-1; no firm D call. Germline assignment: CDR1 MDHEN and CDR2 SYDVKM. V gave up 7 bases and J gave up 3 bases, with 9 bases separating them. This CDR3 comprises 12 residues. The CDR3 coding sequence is TGTGCCAGCAACGAGAGATACACTGAAGCTTTCTTT. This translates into CASNERYTEAFF.

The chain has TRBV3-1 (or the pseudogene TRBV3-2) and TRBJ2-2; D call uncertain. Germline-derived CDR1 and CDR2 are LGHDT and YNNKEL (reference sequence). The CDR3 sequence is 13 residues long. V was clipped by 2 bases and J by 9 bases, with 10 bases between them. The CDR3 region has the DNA TGTGCCAGCAGCCAAAACCAAGCCAGGGAGCTGTTTTTT. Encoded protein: CASSQNQARELFF.

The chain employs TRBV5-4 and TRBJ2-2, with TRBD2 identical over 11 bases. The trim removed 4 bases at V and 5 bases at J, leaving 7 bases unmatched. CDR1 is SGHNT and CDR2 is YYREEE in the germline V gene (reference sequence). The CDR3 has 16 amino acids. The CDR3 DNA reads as TGTGCCAGCAGCCTACTAGCGGGAGTAGGGACCGGGGAGCTGTTTTTT. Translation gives CASSLLAGVGTGELFF.

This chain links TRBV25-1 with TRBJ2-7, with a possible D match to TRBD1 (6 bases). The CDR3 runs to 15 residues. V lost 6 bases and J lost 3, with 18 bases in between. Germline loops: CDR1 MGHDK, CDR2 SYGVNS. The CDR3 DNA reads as TGTGCCAGCAGCCTATGGGGGCCAGGGGACTACGAGCAGTACTTC. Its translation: CASSLWGPGDYEQYF.

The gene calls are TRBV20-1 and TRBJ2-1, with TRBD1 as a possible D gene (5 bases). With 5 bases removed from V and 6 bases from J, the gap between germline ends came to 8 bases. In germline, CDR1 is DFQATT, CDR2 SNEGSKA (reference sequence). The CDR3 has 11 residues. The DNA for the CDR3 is TGCAGTGCTCGTAGGGGCAATGAGCAGTTCTTC. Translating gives CSARRGNEQFF.

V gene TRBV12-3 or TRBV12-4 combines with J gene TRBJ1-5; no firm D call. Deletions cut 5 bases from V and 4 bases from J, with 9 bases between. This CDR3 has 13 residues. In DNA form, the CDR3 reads TGTGCCAGCAGTACCAGGATAAATCAGCCCCAGCATTTT. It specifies CASSTRINQPQHF.

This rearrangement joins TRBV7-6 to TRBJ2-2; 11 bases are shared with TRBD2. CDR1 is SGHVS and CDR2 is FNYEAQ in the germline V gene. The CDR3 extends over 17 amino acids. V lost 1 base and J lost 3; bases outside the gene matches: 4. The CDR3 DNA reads TGTGCCAGCAGCTTAGGTGGGACTAGCGGATACACCGGGGAGCTGTTTTTT. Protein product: CASSLGGTSGYTGELFF.

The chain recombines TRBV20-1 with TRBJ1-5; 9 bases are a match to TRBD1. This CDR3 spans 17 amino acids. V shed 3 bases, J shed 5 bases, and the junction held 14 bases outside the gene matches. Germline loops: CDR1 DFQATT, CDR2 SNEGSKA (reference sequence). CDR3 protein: CSASLGTGSLADQPQHF. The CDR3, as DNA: TGCAGTGCTAGTCTAGGGACAGGGTCTTTAGCGGATCAGCCCCAGCATTTT.

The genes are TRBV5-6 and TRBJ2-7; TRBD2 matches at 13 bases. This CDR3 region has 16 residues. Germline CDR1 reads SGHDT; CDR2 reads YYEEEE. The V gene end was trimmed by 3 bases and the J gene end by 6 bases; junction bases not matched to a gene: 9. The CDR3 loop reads CASSSYRTSGSSEQYF. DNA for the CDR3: TGTGCCAGCAGCTCGTACAGGACTAGCGGGAGTAGCGAGCAGTACTTC.

The CDR3: CASRSADNSPLHF. The DNA for the CDR3 is TGTGCCAGCCGGAGCGCAGATAATTCACCCCTCCACTTT. V is TRBV25-1 and J is TRBJ1-6; no clear D gene. V was clipped by 8 bases and J by 5 bases, with 10 bases between them. The CDR3 length is 13 residues. Germline V gene lookup returns CDR1 MGHDK and CDR2 SYGVNS.

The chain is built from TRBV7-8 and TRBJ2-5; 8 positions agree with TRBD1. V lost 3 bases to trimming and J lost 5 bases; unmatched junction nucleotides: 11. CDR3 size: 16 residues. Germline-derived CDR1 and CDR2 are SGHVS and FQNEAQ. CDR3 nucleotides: TGTGCCAGCAGCTTTGGGCGGCAGGGGGCCAGGGAGACCCAGTACTTC. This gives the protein CASSFGRQGARETQYF.

CDR3 bases: TGTGCCAGCAGCTTGGACAGGGGGCGATCATCAGACACCATATATTTT. Its translation is CASSLDRGRSSDTIYF. The chain has TRBV5-6 and TRBJ1-3, with 9 bases fitting TRBD1. Germline loops: CDR1 SGHDT, CDR2 YYEEEE. With 0 bases clipped from V and 8 bases from J, the junction kept 9 bases outside the gene matches. The CDR3 consists of 16 residues.

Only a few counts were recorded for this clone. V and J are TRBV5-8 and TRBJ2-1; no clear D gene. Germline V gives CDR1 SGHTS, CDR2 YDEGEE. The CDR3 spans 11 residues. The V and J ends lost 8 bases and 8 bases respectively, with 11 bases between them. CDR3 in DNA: TGTGCCAGTAGAATAGATTATGAGCAGTTCTTC. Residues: CASRIDYEQFF.

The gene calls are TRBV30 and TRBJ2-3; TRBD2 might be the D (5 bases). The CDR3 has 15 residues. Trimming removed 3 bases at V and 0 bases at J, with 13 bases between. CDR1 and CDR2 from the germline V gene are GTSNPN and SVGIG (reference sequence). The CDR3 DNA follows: TGTGCCTGGAGAGAGGGTAGGATTAGCACAGATACGCAGTATTTT. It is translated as CAWREGRISTDTQYF.

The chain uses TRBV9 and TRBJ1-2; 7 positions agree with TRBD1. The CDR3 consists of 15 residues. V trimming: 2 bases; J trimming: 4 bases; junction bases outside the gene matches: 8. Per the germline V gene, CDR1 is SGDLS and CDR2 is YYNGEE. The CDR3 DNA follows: TGTGCCAGCAGCGTTCAGGGGGTTCGTGGCTATGGCTACACCTTC. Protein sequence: CASSVQGVRGYGYTF. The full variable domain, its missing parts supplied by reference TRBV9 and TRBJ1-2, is DSGVTQTPKHLITATGQRVTLRCSPRSGDLSVYWYQQSLDQGLQFLIQYYNGEERAKGNILERFSAQQFPDLHSELNLSSLELGDSALYFCASSVQGVRGYGYTFGSGTRLTVV.

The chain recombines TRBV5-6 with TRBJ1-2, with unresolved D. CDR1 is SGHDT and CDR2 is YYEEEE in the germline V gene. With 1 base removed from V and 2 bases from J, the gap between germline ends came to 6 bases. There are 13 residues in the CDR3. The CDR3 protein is CASSLLENYGYTF. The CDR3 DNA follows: TGTGCCAGCAGCTTGTTGGAGAACTATGGCTACACCTTC.

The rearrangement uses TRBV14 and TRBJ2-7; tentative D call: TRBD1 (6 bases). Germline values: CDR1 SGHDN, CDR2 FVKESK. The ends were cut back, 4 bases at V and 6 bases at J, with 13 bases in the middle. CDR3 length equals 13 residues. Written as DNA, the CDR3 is TGTGCCAGCAGCCTTTTAACAGGGAGCGAGCAGTACTTC. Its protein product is CASSLLTGSEQYF.